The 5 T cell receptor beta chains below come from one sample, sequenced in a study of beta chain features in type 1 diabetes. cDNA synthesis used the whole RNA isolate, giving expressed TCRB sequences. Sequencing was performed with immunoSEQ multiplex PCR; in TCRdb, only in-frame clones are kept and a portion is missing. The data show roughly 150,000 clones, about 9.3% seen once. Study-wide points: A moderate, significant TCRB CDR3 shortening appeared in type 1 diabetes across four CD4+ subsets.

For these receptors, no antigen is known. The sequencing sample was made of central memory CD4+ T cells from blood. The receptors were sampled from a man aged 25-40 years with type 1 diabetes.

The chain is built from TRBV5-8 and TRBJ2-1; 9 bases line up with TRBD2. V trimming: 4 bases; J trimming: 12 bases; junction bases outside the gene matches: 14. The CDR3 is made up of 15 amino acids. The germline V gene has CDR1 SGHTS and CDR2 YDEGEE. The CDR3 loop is CASSKPGTSRAGQFF. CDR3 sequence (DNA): TGTGCCAGCAGCAAACCCGGGACTAGCCGCGCCGGGCAGTTCTTC. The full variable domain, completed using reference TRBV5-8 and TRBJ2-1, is EAGVTQSPTHLIKTRGQQATLRCSPISGHTSVYWYQQALGLGLQFLLWYDEGEERNRGNFPPRFSGRQFPNYSSELNVNALELEDSALYLCASSKPGTSRAGQFFGPGTRLTVL.

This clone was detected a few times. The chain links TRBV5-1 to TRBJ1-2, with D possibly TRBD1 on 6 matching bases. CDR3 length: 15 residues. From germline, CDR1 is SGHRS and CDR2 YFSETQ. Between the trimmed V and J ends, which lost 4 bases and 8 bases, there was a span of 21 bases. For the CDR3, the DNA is TGCGCCAGCAGCCTCCAGGTGGGACAAATGTACGGCTACACCTTC. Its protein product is CASSLQVGQMYGYTF. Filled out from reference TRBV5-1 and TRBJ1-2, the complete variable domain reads KAGVTQTPRYLIKTRGQQVTLSCSPISGHRSVSWYQQTPGQGLQFLFEYFSETQRNKGNFPGRFSGRQFSNSRSEMNVSTLELGDSALYLCASSLQVGQMYGYTFGSGTRLTVV.

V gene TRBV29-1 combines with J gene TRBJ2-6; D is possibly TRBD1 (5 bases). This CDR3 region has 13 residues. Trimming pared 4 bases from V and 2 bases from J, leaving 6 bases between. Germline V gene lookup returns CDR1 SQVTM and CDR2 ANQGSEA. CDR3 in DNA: TGCAGCGTTGGGGGCCCTGGGGCCAACGTCCTGACTTTC. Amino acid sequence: CSVGGPGANVLTF.

CDR3 DNA: TGTGCCAGCAAACCTCCGGGACAGGGGGGGCAAAGAAGGAACGAGCAGTACTTC. Translated: CASKPPGQGGQRRNEQYF. The rearrangement links TRBV28 to TRBJ2-7; 11 bases match TRBD1. Germline lookup yields CDR1 MDHEN and CDR2 SYDVKM. CDR3 length: 18 amino acids. J was trimmed by 5 bases and V by 7 bases; bases with no gene match: 19.

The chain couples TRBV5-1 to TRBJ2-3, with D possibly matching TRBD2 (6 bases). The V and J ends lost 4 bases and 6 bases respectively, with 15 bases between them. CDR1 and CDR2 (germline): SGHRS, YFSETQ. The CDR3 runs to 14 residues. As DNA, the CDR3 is TGCGCCAGCAGCAACCCGGAGGGCCCCGATACGCAGTATTTT. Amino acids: CASSNPEGPDTQYF.